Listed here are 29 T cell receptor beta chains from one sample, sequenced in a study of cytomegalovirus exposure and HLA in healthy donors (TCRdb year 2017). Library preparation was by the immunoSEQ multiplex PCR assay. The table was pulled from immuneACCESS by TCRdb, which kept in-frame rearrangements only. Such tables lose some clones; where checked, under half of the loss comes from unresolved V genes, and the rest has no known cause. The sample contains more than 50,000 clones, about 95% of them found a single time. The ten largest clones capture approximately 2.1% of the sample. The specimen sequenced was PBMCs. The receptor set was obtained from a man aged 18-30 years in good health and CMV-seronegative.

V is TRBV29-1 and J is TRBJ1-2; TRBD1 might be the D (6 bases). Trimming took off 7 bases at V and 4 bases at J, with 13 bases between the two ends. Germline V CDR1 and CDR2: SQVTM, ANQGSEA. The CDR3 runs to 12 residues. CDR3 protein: CSAGTGSYGYTF. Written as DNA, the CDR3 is TGCAGCGCCGGAACAGGGTCCTATGGCTACACCTTC.

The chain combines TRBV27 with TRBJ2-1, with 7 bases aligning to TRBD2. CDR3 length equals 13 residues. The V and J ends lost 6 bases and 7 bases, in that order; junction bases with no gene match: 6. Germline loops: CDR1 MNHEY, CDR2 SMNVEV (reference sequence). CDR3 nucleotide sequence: TGTGCCAGCAGATTAACTAGCGCAAATGAGCAGTTCTTC. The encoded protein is CASRLTSANEQFF.

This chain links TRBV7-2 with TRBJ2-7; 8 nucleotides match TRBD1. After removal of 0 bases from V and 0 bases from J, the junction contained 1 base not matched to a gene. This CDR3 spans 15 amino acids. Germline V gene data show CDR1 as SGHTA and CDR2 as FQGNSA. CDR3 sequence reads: CASSLADRASYEQYF. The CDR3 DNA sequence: TGTGCCAGCAGCTTAGCGGACAGGGCCTCCTACGAGCAGTACTTC.

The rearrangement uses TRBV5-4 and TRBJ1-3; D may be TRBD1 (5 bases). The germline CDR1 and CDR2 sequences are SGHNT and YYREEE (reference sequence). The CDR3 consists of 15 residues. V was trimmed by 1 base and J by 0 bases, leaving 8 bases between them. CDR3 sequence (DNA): TGTGCCAGCAGCTTGTGGGGCAACTCTGGAAACACCATATATTTT. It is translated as CASSLWGNSGNTIYF.

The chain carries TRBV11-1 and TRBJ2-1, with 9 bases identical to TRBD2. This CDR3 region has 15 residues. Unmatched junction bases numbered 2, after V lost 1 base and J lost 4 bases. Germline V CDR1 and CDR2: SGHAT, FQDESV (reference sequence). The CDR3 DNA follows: TGTGCCAGCAGCTTAGATAGCGGGGGTTACAATGAGCAGTTCTTC. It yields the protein CASSLDSGGYNEQFF.

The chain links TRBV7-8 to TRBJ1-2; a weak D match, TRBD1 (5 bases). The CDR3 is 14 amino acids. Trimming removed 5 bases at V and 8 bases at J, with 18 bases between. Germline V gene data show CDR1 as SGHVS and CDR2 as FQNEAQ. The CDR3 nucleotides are TGTGCCAGCAGCCCTTCCAGGGTCGGGCAGGGCTACACCTTC. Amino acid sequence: CASSPSRVGQGYTF. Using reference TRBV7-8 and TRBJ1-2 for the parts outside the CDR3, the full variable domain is GAGVSQSPRYKVAKRGQDVALRCDPISGHVSLFWYQQALGQGPEFLTYFQNEAQLDKSGLPSDRFFAERPEGSVSTLKIQRTQQEDSAVYLCASSPSRVGQGYTFGSGTRLTVV.

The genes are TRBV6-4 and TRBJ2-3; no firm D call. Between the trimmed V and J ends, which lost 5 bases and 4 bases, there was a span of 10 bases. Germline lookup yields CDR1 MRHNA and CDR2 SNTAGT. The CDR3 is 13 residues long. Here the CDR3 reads CASSSGAPDTQYF. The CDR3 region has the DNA TGTGCCAGCAGTAGTGGAGCGCCAGATACGCAGTATTTT.

Here the CDR3 reads CASSLGGSRNQPQHF. In nucleotides, the CDR3 is TGTGCCAGCAGTTTAGGCGGCTCCCGGAATCAGCCCCAGCATTTT. The genes are TRBV28 and TRBJ1-5, with D hard to call. The germline gives CDR1 MDHEN, CDR2 SYDVKM. The CDR3 runs 15 residues. The ends were cut back, 2 bases at V and 4 bases at J, with 12 bases in the middle.

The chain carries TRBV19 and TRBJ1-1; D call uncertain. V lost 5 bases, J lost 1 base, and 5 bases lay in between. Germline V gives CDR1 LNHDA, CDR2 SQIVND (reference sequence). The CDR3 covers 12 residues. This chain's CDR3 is CASSPRNTEAFF. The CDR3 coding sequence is TGTGCCAGTAGTCCTCGGAACACTGAAGCTTTCTTT.

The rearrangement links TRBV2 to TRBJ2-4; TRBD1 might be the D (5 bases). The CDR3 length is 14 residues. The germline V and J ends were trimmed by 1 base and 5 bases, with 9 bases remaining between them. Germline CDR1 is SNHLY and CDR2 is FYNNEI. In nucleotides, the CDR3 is TGTGCCAGCAGTGAAGAAGGGGTGGAAAACATTCAGTACTTC. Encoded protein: CASSEEGVENIQYF.

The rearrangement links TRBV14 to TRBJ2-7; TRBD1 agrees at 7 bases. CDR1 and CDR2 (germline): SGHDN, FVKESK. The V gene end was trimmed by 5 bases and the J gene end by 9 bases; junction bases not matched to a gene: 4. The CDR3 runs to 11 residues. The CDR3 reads CASSFTGAQYF. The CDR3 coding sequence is TGTGCCAGCAGCTTCACAGGGGCGCAGTACTTC.

The CDR3 nucleotides are TGTGCCAGCAGCTTAAGGGACAGTCCGGAGTTGGGCTATGGCTACACCTTC. Protein sequence: CASSLRDSPELGYGYTF. This rearrangement joins TRBV7-9 to TRBJ1-2; 7 bases map to TRBD1. The CDR3 has 17 residues. Germline CDR1 reads SEHNR; CDR2 reads FQNEAQ (reference sequence). V was pared by 2 bases and J by 4 bases, with 13 bases of the junction left unmatched.

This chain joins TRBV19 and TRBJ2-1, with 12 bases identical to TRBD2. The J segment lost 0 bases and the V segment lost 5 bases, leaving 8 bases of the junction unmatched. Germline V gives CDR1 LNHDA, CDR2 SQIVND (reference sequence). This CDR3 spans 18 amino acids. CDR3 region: CASSARLAGAGSYNEQFF. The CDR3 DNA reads TGTGCCAGTAGTGCCAGACTAGCGGGAGCAGGCTCCTACAATGAGCAGTTCTTC.

The CDR3 spells CASSLSGPGNYGYTF. The CDR3 bases are TGTGCCAGCAGTTTATCGGGGCCAGGAAACTATGGCTACACCTTC. This chain links TRBV27 with TRBJ1-2; a weak D match, TRBD1 (5 bases). V dropped 0 bases and J dropped 2 bases, with 10 bases sitting between them. Germline CDR1 and CDR2: MNHEY and SMNVEV (reference sequence). This CDR3 is 15 amino acids long.

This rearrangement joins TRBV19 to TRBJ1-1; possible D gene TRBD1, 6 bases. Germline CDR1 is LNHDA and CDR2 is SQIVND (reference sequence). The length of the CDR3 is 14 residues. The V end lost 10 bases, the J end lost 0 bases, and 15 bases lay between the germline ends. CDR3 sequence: CATKGGVLNTEAFF. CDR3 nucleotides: TGTGCCACCAAAGGGGGAGTCTTGAACACTGAAGCTTTCTTT.

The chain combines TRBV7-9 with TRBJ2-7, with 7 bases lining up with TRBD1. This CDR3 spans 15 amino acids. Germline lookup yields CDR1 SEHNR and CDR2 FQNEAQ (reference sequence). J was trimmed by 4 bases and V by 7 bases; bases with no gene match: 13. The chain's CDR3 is CASTVETGAWYEQYF. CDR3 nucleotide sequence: TGTGCCAGCACCGTAGAAACAGGGGCTTGGTACGAGCAGTACTTC. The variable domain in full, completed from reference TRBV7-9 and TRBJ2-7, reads DTGVSQNPRHKITKRGQNVTFRCDPISEHNRLYWYRQTLGQGPEFLTYFQNEAQLEKSRLLSDRFSAERPKGSFSTLEIQRTEQGDSAMYLCASTVETGAWYEQYFGPGTRLTVT.

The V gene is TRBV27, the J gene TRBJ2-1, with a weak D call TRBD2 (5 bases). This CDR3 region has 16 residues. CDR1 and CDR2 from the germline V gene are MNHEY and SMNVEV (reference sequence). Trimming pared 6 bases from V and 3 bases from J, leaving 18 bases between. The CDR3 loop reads CASSLLSGSYYNEQFF. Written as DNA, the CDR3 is TGTGCCAGCAGCTTGCTGAGCGGATCTTACTACAATGAGCAGTTCTTC.

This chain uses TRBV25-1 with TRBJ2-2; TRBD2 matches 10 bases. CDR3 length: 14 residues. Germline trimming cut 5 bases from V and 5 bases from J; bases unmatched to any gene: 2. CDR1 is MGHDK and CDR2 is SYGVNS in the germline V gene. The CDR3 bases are TGTGCCAGCAGTAAGACTAGCGGGACCGGGGAGCTGTTTTTT. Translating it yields CASSKTSGTGELFF.

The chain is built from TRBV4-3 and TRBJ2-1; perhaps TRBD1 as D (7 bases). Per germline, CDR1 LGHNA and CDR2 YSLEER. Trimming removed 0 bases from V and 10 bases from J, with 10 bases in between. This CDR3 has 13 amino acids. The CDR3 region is CASSQDAGQEQFF. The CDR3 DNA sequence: TGCGCCAGCAGCCAAGATGCGGGACAGGAGCAGTTCTTC.

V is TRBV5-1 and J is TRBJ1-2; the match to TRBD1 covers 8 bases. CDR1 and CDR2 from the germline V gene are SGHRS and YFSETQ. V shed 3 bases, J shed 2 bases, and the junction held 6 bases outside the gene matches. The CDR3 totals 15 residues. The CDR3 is CASSSRQGNNYGYTF. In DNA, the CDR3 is TGCGCCAGCAGCTCCCGACAGGGGAACAACTATGGCTACACCTTC.

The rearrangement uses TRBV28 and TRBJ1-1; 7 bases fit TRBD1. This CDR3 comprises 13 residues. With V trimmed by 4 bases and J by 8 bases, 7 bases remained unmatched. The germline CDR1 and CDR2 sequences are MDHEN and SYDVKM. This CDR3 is CASSSHQTGEAFF. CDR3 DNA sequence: TGTGCCAGCAGTTCGCACCAGACAGGGGAAGCTTTCTTT.

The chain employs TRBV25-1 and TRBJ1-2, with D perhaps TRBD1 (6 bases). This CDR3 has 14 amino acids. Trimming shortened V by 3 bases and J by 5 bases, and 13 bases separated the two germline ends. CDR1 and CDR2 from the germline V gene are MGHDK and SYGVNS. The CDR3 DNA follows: TGTGCCAGCAGTGATTTTTACAGGGAGTATGGCTACACCTTC. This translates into CASSDFYREYGYTF.

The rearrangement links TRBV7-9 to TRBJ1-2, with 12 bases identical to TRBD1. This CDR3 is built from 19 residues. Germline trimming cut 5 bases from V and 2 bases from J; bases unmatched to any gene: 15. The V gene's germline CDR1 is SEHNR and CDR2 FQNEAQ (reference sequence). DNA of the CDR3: TGTGCCAGCAGCCACGCCACCGGGACAGGGGGCAGATCCAACTATGGCTACACCTTC. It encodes CASSHATGTGGRSNYGYTF.

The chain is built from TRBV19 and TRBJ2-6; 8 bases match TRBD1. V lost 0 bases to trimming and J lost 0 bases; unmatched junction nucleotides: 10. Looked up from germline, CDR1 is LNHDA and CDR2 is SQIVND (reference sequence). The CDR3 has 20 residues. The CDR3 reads CASSIDAPGQAISGANVLTF. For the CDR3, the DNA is TGTGCCAGTAGTATAGACGCGCCGGGACAGGCCATCTCTGGGGCCAACGTCCTGACTTTC.

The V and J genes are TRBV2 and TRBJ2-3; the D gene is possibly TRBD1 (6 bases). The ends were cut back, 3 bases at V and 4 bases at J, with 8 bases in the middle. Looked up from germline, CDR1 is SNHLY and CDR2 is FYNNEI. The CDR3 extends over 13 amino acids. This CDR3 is CASSDGGPDTQYF. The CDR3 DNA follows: TGTGCCAGCAGTGATGGGGGCCCAGATACGCAGTATTTT.

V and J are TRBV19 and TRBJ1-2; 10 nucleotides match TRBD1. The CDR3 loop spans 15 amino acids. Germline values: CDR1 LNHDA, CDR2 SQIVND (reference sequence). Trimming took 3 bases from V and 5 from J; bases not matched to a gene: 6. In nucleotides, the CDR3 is TGTGCCAGTAGTATCACTGGGACAGGGGCATATGGCTACACCTTC. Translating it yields CASSITGTGAYGYTF.

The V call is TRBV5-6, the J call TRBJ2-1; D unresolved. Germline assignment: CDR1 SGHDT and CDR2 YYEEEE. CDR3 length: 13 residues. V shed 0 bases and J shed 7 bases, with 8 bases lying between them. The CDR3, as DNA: TGTGCCAGCAGCTTGGGACTTTCAAATGAGCAGTTCTTC. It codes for CASSLGLSNEQFF.

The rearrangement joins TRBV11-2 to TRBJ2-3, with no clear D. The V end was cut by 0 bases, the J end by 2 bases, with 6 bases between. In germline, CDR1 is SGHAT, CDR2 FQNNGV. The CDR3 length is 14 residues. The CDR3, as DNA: TGTGCCAGCAGCTTAGAGCGGTTCACAGATACGCAGTATTTT. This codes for CASSLERFTDTQYF.

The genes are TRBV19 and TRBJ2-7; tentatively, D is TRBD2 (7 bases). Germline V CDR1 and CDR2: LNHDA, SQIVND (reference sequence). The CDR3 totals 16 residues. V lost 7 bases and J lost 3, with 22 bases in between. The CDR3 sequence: CASKTGGGQGIYEQYF. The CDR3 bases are TGTGCCAGTAAAACTGGGGGGGGACAAGGGATCTACGAGCAGTACTTC.